One and the same sample provided the 9 T cell receptor beta chains below, sequenced in a study of blood T cell repertoires in COVID-19. The data were produced by immunoSEQ multiplex PCR, yet TCRdb's version contains in-frame clones alone and is incomplete. The table lists about 140,000 clones, around 89% of them singletons. The sample comprised peripheral blood. The receptors were gathered from a human donor with COVID-19, enrolled during active disease. The donor label of this sample is uncertain.

The V gene is TRBV2, the J gene TRBJ1-2; tentatively, D is TRBD1 (6 bases). Germline lookup yields CDR1 SNHLY and CDR2 FYNNEI. The CDR3 runs to 14 residues. Trimming cost V 4 bases and J 7 bases, with 16 bases left between them. CDR3 amino acids: CASSVNREVGGYTF. Written as DNA, the CDR3 is TGTGCCAGCAGTGTGAACAGGGAAGTGGGTGGCTACACCTTC.

The chain recombines TRBV4-2 with TRBJ1-1; TRBD1 aligns across 12 bases. V lost 6 bases, J lost 5 bases, and 10 bases stayed unmatched. The CDR3 is 16 residues long. Germline-derived CDR1 and CDR2 are LGHNA and YNFKEQ. CDR3: CASRAGTGGGGTEAFF. The DNA of the CDR3 is TGTGCCAGCAGAGCAGGGACAGGGGGCGGGGGGACTGAAGCTTTCTTT.

The chain couples TRBV19 to TRBJ1-1; TRBD1 agrees at 8 bases. CDR1 is LNHDA and CDR2 is SQIVND in the germline V gene (reference sequence). The ends lost 8 bases at V and 0 bases at J; junction bases unmatched: 2. This CDR3 comprises 13 residues. The CDR3 reads CASGDRMNTEAFF. DNA of the CDR3: TGTGCCAGTGGGGACAGGATGAACACTGAAGCTTTCTTT.

This clone turned up a few times. The gene calls are TRBV19 and TRBJ1-4; the D is unclear. The germline CDR1 and CDR2 sequences are LNHDA and SQIVND (reference sequence). The germline V and J ends were trimmed by 5 bases and 8 bases, with 18 bases remaining between them. The CDR3 is 15 residues long. The CDR3 nucleotides read TGTGCCAGTAGTCCAAGACCAACCACGAGGGAAAAACTGTTTTTT. This sequence encodes CASSPRPTTREKLFF.

The chain has TRBV3-1 (or the pseudogene TRBV3-2) and TRBJ1-1; 7 bases map to TRBD1. In germline, CDR1 is LGHDT, CDR2 YNNKEL (reference sequence). Trimming removed 4 bases from V and 4 bases from J; junction bases left unmatched: 3. This CDR3 is 13 amino acids long. CDR3 in DNA: TGTGCCAGCAGCCTCCCAGGGGGCACTGAAGCTTTCTTT. It translates to CASSLPGGTEAFF.

This chain joins TRBV3-1 (or the pseudogene TRBV3-2) and TRBJ1-1, with 9 bases identical to TRBD1. Germline CDR1 reads LGHDT; CDR2 reads YNNKEL (reference sequence). Losses at the gene ends were 4 bases for V and 6 bases for J; bases not matched to a gene: 6. The CDR3 is made up of 14 amino acids. CDR3 sequence (DNA): TGTGCCAGCAGCCGCGGGACAGGGAGAGCTGAAGCTTTCTTT. It specifies CASSRGTGRAEAFF.

This chain uses TRBV5-1 with TRBJ2-5; D perhaps matches TRBD2 (5 bases). CDR3 length equals 15 residues. V lost 4 bases to trimming and J lost 5 bases, with 18 bases between them. CDR1 and CDR2 from the germline V gene are SGHRS and YFSETQ. The CDR3 reads CASSPNAGQGETQYF. In DNA, the CDR3 is TGCGCCAGCAGCCCTAACGCGGGCCAAGGGGAGACCCAGTACTTC. Looking up the rest from reference TRBV5-1 and TRBJ2-5 gives the full variable domain: KAGVTQTPRYLIKTRGQQVTLSCSPISGHRSVSWYQQTPGQGLQFLFEYFSETQRNKGNFPGRFSGRQFSNSRSEMNVSTLELGDSALYLCASSPNAGQGETQYFGPGTRLLVL.

The chain uses TRBV10-1 and TRBJ1-2, with TRBD1 as a possible D gene (5 bases). V was pared by 7 bases and J by 6 bases, with 12 bases between. CDR1 and CDR2 from the germline V gene are WNHNN and SYGVQD (reference sequence). This CDR3 region has 12 residues. Here the CDR3 reads CASTGDSHGYTF. As DNA, the CDR3 is TGCGCCAGCACGGGGGATTCCCATGGCTACACCTTC.

This clone appeared once. This chain joins TRBV11-2 and TRBJ2-7; possible D gene TRBD2, 5 bases. V shed 5 bases and J shed 0 bases, with 11 bases lying between them. The CDR3 contains 14 residues. Germline lookup yields CDR1 SGHAT and CDR2 FQNNGV. The CDR3 region has the DNA TGTGCCAGCAGCGTCAGTGCGGGCTCCTACGAGCAGTACTTC. It specifies CASSVSAGSYEQYF.